One and the same sample provided the 32 T cell receptor beta chains below, sequenced in a study of cytomegalovirus exposure and HLA in healthy donors. PCR used 60 Vbeta primers and 13 Jbeta primers. Assay used: immunoSEQ multiplex PCR; TCRdb lists only in-frame clones, some missing. The sample consists of roughly 200,000 clones, approximately 80% of them appearing once. The sample comprised PBMCs. These receptors originate from a man aged 45-65 years in good health and CMV-seronegative.

V gene TRBV27 combines with J gene TRBJ2-7; 9 bases line up with TRBD1. Germline V gene data show CDR1 as MNHEY and CDR2 as SMNVEV (reference sequence). This CDR3 comprises 15 residues. V shed 0 bases and J 4 bases; nucleotides not matched to a gene: 4. The CDR3 DNA is TGTGCCAGCAGTTTATCGGTGACAGGGGGGTACGAGCAGTACTTC. Translating gives CASSLSVTGGYEQYF.

This clone was counted once. This chain uses TRBV19 with TRBJ2-1; 10 bases are shared with TRBD2. Trimming at V came to 4 bases and at J to 1 base, leaving 4 bases not matched to a gene. The CDR3 spans 16 residues. From germline, CDR1 is LNHDA and CDR2 SQIVND (reference sequence). In nucleotides, the CDR3 is TGTGCCAGTAGTACTCAAGCGGGAGGGTCCTACAATGAGCAGTTCTTC. This codes for CASSTQAGGSYNEQFF. Looking up the rest from reference TRBV19 and TRBJ2-1 gives the full variable domain: DGGITQSPKYLFRKEGQNVTLSCEQNLNHDAMYWYRQDPGQGLRLIYYSQIVNDFQKGDIAEGYSVSREKKESFPLTVTSAQKNPTAFYLCASSTQAGGSYNEQFFGPGTRLTVL.

The chain has TRBV4-1 and TRBJ2-7; D gene unclear. Per germline, CDR1 MGHRA and CDR2 YSYEKL. This CDR3 has 16 amino acids. V lost 0 bases, J lost 0 bases, and 12 bases lay in between. CDR3 residues: CASSQDPFGGSYEQYF. The CDR3 DNA follows: TGCGCCAGCAGCCAAGACCCCTTTGGCGGCTCCTACGAGCAGTACTTC.

The chain joins TRBV6-6 to TRBJ1-1; D perhaps matches TRBD1 (5 bases). CDR1 MNHNY and CDR2 SVGAGI come from the germline V gene (reference sequence). The CDR3 contains 14 residues. V was trimmed by 3 bases and J by 7 bases, leaving 15 bases between them. In nucleotides, the CDR3 is TGTGCCAGCAGTTATGGGGCGGGGCAGGGTGAAGCTTTCTTT. Translating it yields CASSYGAGQGEAFF.

The chain is built from TRBV27 and TRBJ2-3; D possibly corresponds to TRBD1 (6 bases). V was shortened by 4 bases and J by 9 bases, with 17 bases between the two germline ends. CDR1 is MNHEY, CDR2 SMNVEV, per germline (reference sequence). The length of the CDR3 is 14 residues. CDR3: CASSSQGTFLTQYF. The CDR3 nucleotides read TGTGCCAGCAGTTCACAGGGTACCTTCTTAACGCAGTATTTT.

The chain uses TRBV4-1 and TRBJ2-7; possibly TRBD2 for D (7 bases). The germline gives CDR1 MGHRA, CDR2 YSYEKL. This CDR3 has 15 amino acids. The ends were cut back, 4 bases at V and 2 bases at J, with 15 bases in the middle. The CDR3 region has the DNA TGCGCCAGCAGCCGCGCTGAGGGGGGGACCTACGAGCAGTACTTC. It encodes CASSRAEGGTYEQYF.

This clone was observed a handful of times. The J gene is TRBJ2-2, the V gene TRBV28; 10 bases are a match to TRBD2. The V gene's germline CDR1 is MDHEN and CDR2 SYDVKM. V trimming: 8 bases; J trimming: 3 bases; junction bases outside the gene matches: 9. The CDR3 consists of 16 residues. CDR3 coding DNA: TGTGCCAGCCGAGGGGGAGGACTAGCGGACACCGGGGAGCTGTTTTTT. This translates into CASRGGGLADTGELFF.

This sequence joins TRBV7-3 and TRBJ2-2, with 10 bases lining up with TRBD2. CDR3 length: 15 amino acids. With V trimmed by 5 bases and J by 7 bases, 7 bases remained unmatched. From germline, CDR1 is SGHTA and CDR2 FQGTGA. The CDR3 spells CASSLEIAGGGELFF. The DNA of the CDR3 is TGTGCCAGCAGCCTAGAGATAGCGGGAGGCGGGGAGCTGTTTTTT.

The rearrangement joins TRBV9 to TRBJ2-7; 9 bases fit TRBD2. Germline V gene sequence: CDR1 SGDLS, CDR2 YYNGEE. The CDR3 has 14 residues. V shed 4 bases and J 2 bases; nucleotides not matched to a gene: 4. CDR3: CASSTLAGPYEQYF. Written as DNA, the CDR3 is TGTGCCAGCAGCACCCTAGCGGGACCCTACGAGCAGTACTTC.

The chain recombines TRBV27 with TRBJ2-5; 13 nucleotides align to TRBD2. Trimming removed 5 bases from V and 2 bases from J; junction bases left unmatched: 5. Germline V lookup: CDR1 MNHEY, CDR2 SMNVEV (reference sequence). CDR3 length: 16 residues. This chain's CDR3 is CASSRGGLAGQETQYF. The CDR3 coding sequence is TGTGCCAGCAGTAGAGGGGGACTAGCGGGGCAAGAGACCCAGTACTTC.

The chain combines TRBV7-7 with TRBJ2-2; 14 bases are shared with TRBD2. Trimming cost V 4 bases and J 6 bases; bases outside gene matches: 1. This CDR3 region has 15 residues. Germline CDR1 reads SSHAT; CDR2 reads FNYEAQ (reference sequence). The CDR3: CASSSGLAGAGELFF. The DNA of the CDR3 is TGTGCCAGCAGCTCGGGACTAGCGGGAGCCGGGGAGCTGTTTTTT. The whole variable domain, remainder taken from reference TRBV7-7 and TRBJ2-2, is GAGVSQSPRYKVTKRGQDVTLRCDPISSHATLYWYQQALGQGPEFLTYFNYEAQPDKSGLPSDRFSAERPEGSISTLTIQRTEQRDSAMYRCASSSGLAGAGELFFGEGSRLTVL.

V gene TRBV4-1 combines with J gene TRBJ2-7, with 9 bases matching TRBD1. Germline CDR1 is MGHRA and CDR2 is YSYEKL. With 1 base clipped from V and 2 bases from J, the junction kept 9 bases outside the gene matches. The CDR3 length is 17 residues. CDR3 sequence reads: CASSQAFPGQGPYEQYF. The CDR3 DNA reads as TGCGCCAGCAGCCAAGCTTTTCCGGGACAGGGCCCCTACGAGCAGTACTTC.

The rearrangement uses TRBV7-3 and TRBJ2-5; 7 bases line up with TRBD1. Germline assignment: CDR1 SGHTA and CDR2 FQGTGA. V trimming: 5 bases; J trimming: 6 bases; junction bases outside the gene matches: 6. CDR3 size: 13 residues. CDR3 nucleotides: TGTGCCAGCAGCCAGACAGGGATACAGACCCAGTACTTC. Its translation: CASSQTGIQTQYF.

The rearrangement joins TRBV29-1 to TRBJ1-2; unclear D gene. The germline CDR1 and CDR2 sequences are SQVTM and ANQGSEA. CDR3 length equals 14 residues. Trimming shortened V by 0 bases and J by 6 bases, and 14 bases separated the two germline ends. The DNA of the CDR3 is TGCAGCGTTGAAGATCCCCAGGATCGGAATGGCTACACCTTC. This translates into CSVEDPQDRNGYTF. The variable domain in full, with the rest retrieved from reference TRBV29-1 and TRBJ1-2, is SAVISQKPSRDICQRGTSLTIQCQVDSQVTMMFWYRQQPGQSLTLIATANQGSEATYESGFVIDKFPISRPNLTFSTLTVSNMSPEDSSIYLCSVEDPQDRNGYTFGSGTRLTVV.

The chain combines TRBV19 with TRBJ2-7; D possibly corresponds to TRBD2 (5 bases). Trimming took 3 bases from V and 6 from J, leaving 15 bases between them. The CDR3 sequence is 14 residues long. The germline gives CDR1 LNHDA, CDR2 SQIVND (reference sequence). DNA for the CDR3: TGTGCCAGTAGTATTATATCGGGGAAAGGCGAGCAGTACTTC. Its protein product is CASSIISGKGEQYF.

This clone has more than one count but fewer than ten. This sequence joins TRBV5-1 and TRBJ2-5; 7 bases are shared with TRBD2. V dropped 4 bases and J dropped 2; count of bases not matched to a gene: 8. Germline V lookup: CDR1 SGHRS, CDR2 YFSETQ. The CDR3 totals 15 residues. The CDR3 protein is CASSPGTTNQETQYF. The DNA of the CDR3 is TGCGCCAGCAGCCCCGGGACTACTAATCAAGAGACCCAGTACTTC.

The chain is built from TRBV7-8 and TRBJ1-2, with a tentative D call TRBD1 (6 bases). Germline values: CDR1 SGHVS, CDR2 FQNEAQ. The CDR3 has 15 residues. Trimming pared 0 bases from V and 8 bases from J, leaving 16 bases between. As DNA, the CDR3 is TGTGCCAGCAGCTTAGCGCTGGGGGGGCAAGGGGGCTACACCTTC. It encodes CASSLALGGQGGYTF.

This chain joins TRBV7-6 and TRBJ2-4; possibly TRBD2 for D (6 bases). V was pared by 9 bases and J by 0 bases, with 24 bases between. Germline assignment: CDR1 SGHVS and CDR2 FNYEAQ. This CDR3 has 18 amino acids. The CDR3 sequence: CASSPSGLRPSAKNIQYF. CDR3 coding DNA: TGTGCCAGTAGTCCCAGCGGGCTGCGCCCTTCAGCCAAAAACATTCAGTACTTC. The whole variable domain, remainder taken from reference TRBV7-6 and TRBJ2-4, is GAGVSQSPRYKVTKRGQDVALRCDPISGHVSLYWYRQALGQGPEFLTYFNYEAQQDKSGLPNDRFSAERPEGSISTLTIQRTEQRDSAMYRCASSPSGLRPSAKNIQYFGAGTRLSVL.

This clone has just a few counts. The CDR3 bases are TGTGCCAGCAGCCCGAAATCCGGGGGGCGCGATTCACCCCTCCACTTT. Residues: CASSPKSGGRDSPLHF. The rearrangement uses TRBV5-6 and TRBJ1-6; tentative D call: TRBD1 (6 bases). CDR1 and CDR2 (germline): SGHDT, YYEEEE. The CDR3 is 16 residues long. The ends were cut back, 4 bases at V and 8 bases at J, with 19 bases in the middle.

This rearrangement joins TRBV5-5 to TRBJ1-1; possibly TRBD1 for D (5 bases). Looked up from germline, CDR1 is SGHKS and CDR2 is YYEKEE (reference sequence). The CDR3 is 14 residues long. The V end was cut by 4 bases, the J end by 5 bases, with 15 bases between. As DNA, the CDR3 is TGTGCCAGCAGCCCTGGGACCGCGGGAACTGAAGCTTTCTTT. Translated, it gives CASSPGTAGTEAFF.

This chain joins TRBV5-4 and TRBJ1-1, with unresolved D. Germline V lookup: CDR1 SGHNT, CDR2 YYREEE (reference sequence). This CDR3 is built from 12 residues. With 4 bases removed from V and 0 bases from J, the gap between germline ends came to 4 bases. CDR3 sequence: CASSPMNTEAFF. The CDR3 DNA reads TGTGCCAGCAGCCCTATGAACACTGAAGCTTTCTTT.

This sequence joins TRBV19 and TRBJ2-7; TRBD2 matches 7 bases. Germline CDR1 and CDR2: LNHDA and SQIVND (reference sequence). The CDR3 is 14 amino acids. V trimming: 6 bases; J trimming: 3 bases; junction bases outside the gene matches: 8. The CDR3 nucleotides are TGTGCCAGTAGAAGTCGGGGAGGGAGCTACGAGCAGTACTTC. Encoded protein: CASRSRGGSYEQYF.

The J gene is TRBJ2-7, the V gene TRBV5-1; 9 bases line up with TRBD1. Germline V gives CDR1 SGHRS, CDR2 YFSETQ. With V trimmed by 2 bases and J by 4 bases, 4 bases remained unmatched. The CDR3 is 14 residues long. The CDR3 here is CASSFNRGQYEQYF. The CDR3 DNA reads as TGCGCCAGCAGCTTCAACAGGGGGCAATACGAGCAGTACTTC.

The chain recombines TRBV11-1 with TRBJ2-7; D call uncertain. Germline CDR1 SGHAT, CDR2 FQDESV (reference sequence). Trimming pared 5 bases from V and 3 bases from J, leaving 17 bases between. This CDR3 has 15 residues. The CDR3: CASSPPETRDYEQYF. The CDR3 bases are TGTGCCAGCAGCCCGCCCGAGACAAGAGACTACGAGCAGTACTTC.

This chain uses TRBV2 with TRBJ2-1; 10 nucleotides agree with TRBD2. CDR3 length: 16 amino acids. Germline V gene data show CDR1 as SNHLY and CDR2 as FYNNEI. V trimming: 2 bases; J trimming: 5 bases; junction bases outside the gene matches: 6. Here the CDR3 reads CASSETTSGVDNEQFF. CDR3 bases: TGTGCCAGCAGTGAAACAACTAGCGGGGTCGACAATGAGCAGTTCTTC.

The chain carries TRBV2 and TRBJ2-7; D is uncertain. The CDR3 runs 14 residues. Germline V gives CDR1 SNHLY, CDR2 FYNNEI. Deletions cut 4 bases from V and 2 bases from J, with 12 bases between. The CDR3: CASSALSIPYEQYF. The CDR3 DNA reads as TGTGCCAGCAGTGCGCTTAGCATTCCCTACGAGCAGTACTTC.

V and J are TRBV5-4 and TRBJ2-5; TRBD1 aligns across 7 bases. Germline V gives CDR1 SGHNT, CDR2 YYREEE (reference sequence). This CDR3 has 13 residues. V lost 0 bases to trimming and J lost 12 bases; unmatched junction nucleotides: 8. DNA for the CDR3: TGTGCCAGCAGCTTGGAAAGACAGGGCGCAAAGTACTTC. As protein: CASSLERQGAKYF.

In this sample, this clone turned up a few times. In DNA, the CDR3 is TGTGCCAGCTCACCCTCCACTGGGCAGGCATACGAGCAGTACTTC. This gives the protein CASSPSTGQAYEQYF. The chain combines TRBV18 with TRBJ2-7; the D is unclear. Germline loops: CDR1 KGHSH, CDR2 LQKENI. Between the trimmed V and J ends, which lost 3 bases and 4 bases, there was a span of 16 bases. This CDR3 region has 15 residues. The whole variable domain, filled in from reference TRBV18 and TRBJ2-7, reads NAGVMQNPRHLVRRRGQEARLRCSPMKGHSHVYWYRQLPEEGLKFMVYLQKENIIDESGMPKERFSAEFPKEGPSILRIQQVVRGDSAAYFCASSPSTGQAYEQYFGPGTRLTVT.

V gene TRBV11-2 combines with J gene TRBJ2-5; 7 nucleotides agree with TRBD1. The J call is doubtful: the DNA matches TRBJ2-7 better. CDR1 and CDR2 from the germline V gene are SGHAT and FQNNGV. The CDR3 runs to 14 residues. The CDR3 reads CASSPTGAGDEQYF. The CDR3, as DNA: TGTGCCAGCAGCCCAACAGGGGCCGGCGACGAGCAGTACTTC.

The chain combines TRBV5-1 with TRBJ2-5; TRBD1 matches 9 bases. The J call may be in error: the DNA end matches TRBJ2-7 better. CDR1 is SGHRS and CDR2 is YFSETQ in the germline V gene. The CDR3 has 12 amino acids. CDR3 DNA sequence: TGCGCCAGCAGCATGGACAGGGGCGAGCAGTACTTC. Amino acid sequence: CASSMDRGEQYF.

This rearrangement joins TRBV7-9 to TRBJ2-1, with 9 positions matching TRBD1. Germline assignment: CDR1 SEHNR and CDR2 FQNEAQ (reference sequence). V lost 3 bases and J lost 5; bases outside the gene matches: 14. The CDR3 runs to 18 residues. CDR3 protein: CASSFRTHRDRADNEQFF. DNA of the CDR3: TGTGCCAGCAGCTTCCGGACCCACCGGGACAGGGCGGACAATGAGCAGTTCTTC.

V usage is TRBV4-2 and J usage is TRBJ2-7; possibly TRBD1 for D (6 bases). Germline loops: CDR1 LGHNA, CDR2 YNFKEQ. This CDR3 comprises 13 residues. The V gene lost 3 bases and the J gene lost 2 bases, with 8 bases spanning the gap. The CDR3 DNA reads as TGTGCCAGCAGCCACCGGACAGCCTACGAGCAGTACTTC. This encodes CASSHRTAYEQYF.